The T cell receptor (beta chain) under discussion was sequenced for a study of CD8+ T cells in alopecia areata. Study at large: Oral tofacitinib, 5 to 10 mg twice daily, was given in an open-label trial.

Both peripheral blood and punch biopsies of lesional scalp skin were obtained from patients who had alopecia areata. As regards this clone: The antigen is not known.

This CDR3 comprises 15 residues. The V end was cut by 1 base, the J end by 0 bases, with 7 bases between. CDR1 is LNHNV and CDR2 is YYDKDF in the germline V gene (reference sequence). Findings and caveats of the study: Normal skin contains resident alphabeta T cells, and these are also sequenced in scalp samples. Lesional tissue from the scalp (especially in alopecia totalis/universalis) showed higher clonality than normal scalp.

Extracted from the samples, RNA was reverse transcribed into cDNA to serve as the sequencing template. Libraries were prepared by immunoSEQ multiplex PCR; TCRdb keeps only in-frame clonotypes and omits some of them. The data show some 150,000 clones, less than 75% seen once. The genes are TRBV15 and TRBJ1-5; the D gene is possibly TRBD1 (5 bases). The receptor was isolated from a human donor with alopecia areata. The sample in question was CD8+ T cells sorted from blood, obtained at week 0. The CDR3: CATSRVQGSNQPQHF. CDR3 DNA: TGTGCCACCAGCAGAGTGCAGGGTAGCAATCAGCCCCAGCATTTT.